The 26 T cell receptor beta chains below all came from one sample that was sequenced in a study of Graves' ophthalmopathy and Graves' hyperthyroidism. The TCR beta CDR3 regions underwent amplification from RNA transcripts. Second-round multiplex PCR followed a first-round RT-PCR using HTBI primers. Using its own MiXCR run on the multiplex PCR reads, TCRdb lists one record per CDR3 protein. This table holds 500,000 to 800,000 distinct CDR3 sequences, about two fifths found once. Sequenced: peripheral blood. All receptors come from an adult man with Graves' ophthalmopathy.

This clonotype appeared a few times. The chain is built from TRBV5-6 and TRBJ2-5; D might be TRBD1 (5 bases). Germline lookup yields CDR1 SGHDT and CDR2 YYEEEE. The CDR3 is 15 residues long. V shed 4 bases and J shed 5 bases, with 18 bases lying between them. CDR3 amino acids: CASSPLQGSGETQYF. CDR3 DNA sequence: TGTGCCAGCAGCCCACTCCAGGGAAGTGGGGAGACCCAGTACTTC.

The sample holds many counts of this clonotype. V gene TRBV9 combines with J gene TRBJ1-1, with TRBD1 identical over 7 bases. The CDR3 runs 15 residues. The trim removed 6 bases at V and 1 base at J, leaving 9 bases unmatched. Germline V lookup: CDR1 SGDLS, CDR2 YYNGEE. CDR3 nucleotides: TGTGCCAGCACCTCAGGGGGAGGGACGAACACTGAAGCTTTCTTT. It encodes CASTSGGGTNTEAFF.

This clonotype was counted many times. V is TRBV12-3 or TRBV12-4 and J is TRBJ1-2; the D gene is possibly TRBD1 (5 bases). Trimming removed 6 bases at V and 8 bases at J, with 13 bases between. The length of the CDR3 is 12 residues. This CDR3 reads CASRRDSKGYTF. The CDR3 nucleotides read TGTGCCAGCAGACGAGACAGCAAGGGCTACACCTTC.

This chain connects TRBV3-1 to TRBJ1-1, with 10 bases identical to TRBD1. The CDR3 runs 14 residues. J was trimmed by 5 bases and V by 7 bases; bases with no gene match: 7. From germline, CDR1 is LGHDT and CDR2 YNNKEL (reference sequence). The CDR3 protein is CASTQDRGVTEAFF. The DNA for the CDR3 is TGTGCCAGCACCCAGGACAGGGGGGTGACTGAAGCTTTCTTT.

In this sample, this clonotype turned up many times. The CDR3 is CASSSIAGGAETQYF. CDR3 DNA sequence: TGTGCCAGCAGCTCAATAGCGGGGGGTGCAGAGACCCAGTACTTC. V and J are TRBV7-2 and TRBJ2-5, with TRBD2 matching over 10 bases. This CDR3 region has 15 residues. V dropped 4 bases and J dropped 4; count of bases not matched to a gene: 6. Germline CDR1 is SGHTA and CDR2 is FQGNSA.

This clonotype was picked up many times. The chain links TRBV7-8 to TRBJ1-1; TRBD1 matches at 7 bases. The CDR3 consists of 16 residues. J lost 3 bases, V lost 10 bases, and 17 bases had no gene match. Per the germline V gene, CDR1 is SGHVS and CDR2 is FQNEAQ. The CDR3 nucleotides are TGTGCCACAACGCTGGCCGCCGGGCAGGGGGACACTGAAGCTTTCTTT. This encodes CATTLAAGQGDTEAFF.

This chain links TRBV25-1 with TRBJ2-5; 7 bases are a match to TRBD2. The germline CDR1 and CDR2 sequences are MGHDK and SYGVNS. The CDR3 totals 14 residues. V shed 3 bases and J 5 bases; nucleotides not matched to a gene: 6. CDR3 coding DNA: TGTGCCAGCAGTGATAGCGGGCTGGGGGAGACCCAGTACTTC. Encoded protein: CASSDSGLGETQYF.

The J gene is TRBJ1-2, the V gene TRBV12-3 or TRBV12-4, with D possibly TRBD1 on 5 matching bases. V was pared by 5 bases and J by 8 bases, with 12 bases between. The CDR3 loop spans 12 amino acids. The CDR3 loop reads CASSRRQSGYTF. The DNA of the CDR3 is TGTGCCAGCAGTCGGCGACAGTCCGGCTACACCTTC.

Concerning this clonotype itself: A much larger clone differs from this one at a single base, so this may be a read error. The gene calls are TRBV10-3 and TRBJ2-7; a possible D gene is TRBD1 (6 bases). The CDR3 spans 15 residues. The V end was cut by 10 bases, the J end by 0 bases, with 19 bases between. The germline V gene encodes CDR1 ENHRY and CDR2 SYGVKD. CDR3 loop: CASGPPGQSSYEQYF. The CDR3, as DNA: TGTGCCAGCGGTCCTCCGGGACAAAGCTCCTACGAGCAGTACTTC.

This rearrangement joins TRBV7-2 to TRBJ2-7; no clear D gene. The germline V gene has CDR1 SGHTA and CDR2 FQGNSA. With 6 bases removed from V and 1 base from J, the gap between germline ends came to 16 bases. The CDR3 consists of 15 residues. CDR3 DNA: TGTGCCAGCAGTTACTTGGAGCTACCATCCTACGAGCAGTACTTC. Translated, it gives CASSYLELPSYEQYF.

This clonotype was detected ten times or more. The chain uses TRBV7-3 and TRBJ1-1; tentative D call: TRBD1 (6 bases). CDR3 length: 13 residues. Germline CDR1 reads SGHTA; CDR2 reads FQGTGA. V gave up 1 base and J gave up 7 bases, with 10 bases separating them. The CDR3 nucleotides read TGTGCCAGCAGCTTAAATTCCAGGGGTGAAGCTTTCTTT. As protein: CASSLNSRGEAFF.

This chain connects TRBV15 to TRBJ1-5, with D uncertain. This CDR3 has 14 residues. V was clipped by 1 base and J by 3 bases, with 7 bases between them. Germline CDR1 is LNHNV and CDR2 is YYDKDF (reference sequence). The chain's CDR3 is CATSRASDNQPQHF. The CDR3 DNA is TGTGCCACCAGCAGAGCGAGTGACAATCAGCCCCAGCATTTT.

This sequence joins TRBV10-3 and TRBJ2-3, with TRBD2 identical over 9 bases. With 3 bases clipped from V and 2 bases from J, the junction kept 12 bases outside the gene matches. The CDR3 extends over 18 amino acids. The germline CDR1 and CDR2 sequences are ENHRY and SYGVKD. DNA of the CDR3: TGTGCCATCAGTGATCCTGTAGGTCTAGCGGGAATCACAGATACGCAGTATTTT. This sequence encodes CAISDPVGLAGITDTQYF.

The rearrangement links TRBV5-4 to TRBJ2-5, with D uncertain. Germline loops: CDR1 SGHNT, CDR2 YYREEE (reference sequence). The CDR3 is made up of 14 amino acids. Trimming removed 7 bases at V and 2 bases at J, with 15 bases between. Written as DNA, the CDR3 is TGTGCCAGCGGCCGGTGGAGTTCACAAGAGACCCAGTACTTC. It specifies CASGRWSSQETQYF.

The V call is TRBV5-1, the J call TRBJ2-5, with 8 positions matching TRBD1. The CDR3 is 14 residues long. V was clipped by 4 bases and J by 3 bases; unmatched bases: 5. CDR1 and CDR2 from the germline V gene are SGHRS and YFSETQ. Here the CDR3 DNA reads TGCGCCAGCAGCATCGACAGGGGCGAAGAGACCCAGTACTTC. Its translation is CASSIDRGEETQYF.

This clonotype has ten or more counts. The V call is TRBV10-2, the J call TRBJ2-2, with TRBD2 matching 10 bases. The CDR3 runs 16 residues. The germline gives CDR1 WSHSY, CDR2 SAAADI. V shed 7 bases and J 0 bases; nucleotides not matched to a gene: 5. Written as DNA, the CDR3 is TGCGCCAGCACGTTAGCGGGGGGAACGAACACCGGGGAGCTGTTTTTT. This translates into CASTLAGGTNTGELFF.

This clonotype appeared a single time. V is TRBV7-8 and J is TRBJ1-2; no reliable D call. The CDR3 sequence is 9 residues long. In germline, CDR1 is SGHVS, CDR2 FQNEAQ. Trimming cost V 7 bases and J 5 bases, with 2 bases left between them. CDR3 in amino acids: CASTYGYTF. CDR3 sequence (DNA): TGTGCCAGCACTTATGGCTACACCTTC.

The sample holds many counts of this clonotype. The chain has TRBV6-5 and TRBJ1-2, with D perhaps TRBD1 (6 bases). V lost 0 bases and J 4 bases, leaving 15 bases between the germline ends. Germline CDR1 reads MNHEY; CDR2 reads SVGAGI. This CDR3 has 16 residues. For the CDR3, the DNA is TGTGCCAGCAGTTACTCCAGGCAGGGGCCAACCTATGGCTACACCTTC. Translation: CASSYSRQGPTYGYTF.

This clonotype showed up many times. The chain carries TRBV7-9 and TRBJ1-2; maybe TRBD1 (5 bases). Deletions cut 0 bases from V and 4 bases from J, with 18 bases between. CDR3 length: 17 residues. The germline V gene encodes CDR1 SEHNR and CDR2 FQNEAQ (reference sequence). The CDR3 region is CASSLAFGQGEVYGYTF. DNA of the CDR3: TGTGCCAGCAGCTTAGCGTTTGGGCAGGGTGAGGTCTATGGCTACACCTTC.

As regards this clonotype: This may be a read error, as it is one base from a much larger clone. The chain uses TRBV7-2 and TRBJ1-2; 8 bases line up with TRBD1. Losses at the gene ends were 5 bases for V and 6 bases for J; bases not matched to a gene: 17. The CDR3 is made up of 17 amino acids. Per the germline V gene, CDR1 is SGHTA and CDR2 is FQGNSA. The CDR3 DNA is TGTGCCAGCAGCCCGACGGGTCACAGGGGGGGGGATGATGGCTACACCTTC. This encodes CASSPTGHRGGDDGYTF.

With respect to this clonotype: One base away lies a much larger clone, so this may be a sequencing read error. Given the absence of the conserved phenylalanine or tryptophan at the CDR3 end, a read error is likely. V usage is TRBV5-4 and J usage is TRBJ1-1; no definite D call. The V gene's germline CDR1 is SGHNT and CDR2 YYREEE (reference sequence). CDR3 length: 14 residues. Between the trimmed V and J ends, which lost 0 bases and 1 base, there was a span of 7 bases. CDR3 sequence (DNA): TGTGCCAGCAGCTTGGAGGCAGGGAACACTGAAGCTTTCCTT. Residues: CASSLEAGNTEAFL.

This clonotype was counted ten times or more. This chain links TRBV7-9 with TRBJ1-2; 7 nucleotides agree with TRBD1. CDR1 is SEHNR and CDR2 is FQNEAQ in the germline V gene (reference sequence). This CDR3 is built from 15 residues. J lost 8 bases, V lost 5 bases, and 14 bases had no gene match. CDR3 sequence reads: CASSPKWTGVGGYTF. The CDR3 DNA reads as TGTGCCAGCAGCCCAAAGTGGACAGGAGTAGGGGGCTACACCTTC.

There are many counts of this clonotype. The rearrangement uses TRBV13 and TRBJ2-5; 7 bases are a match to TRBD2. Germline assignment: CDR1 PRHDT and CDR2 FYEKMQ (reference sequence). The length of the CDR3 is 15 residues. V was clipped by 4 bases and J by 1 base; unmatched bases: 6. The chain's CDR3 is CASSSRTSSQETQYF. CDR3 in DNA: TGTGCCAGCAGCTCTAGGACTAGTTCCCAAGAGACCCAGTACTTC.

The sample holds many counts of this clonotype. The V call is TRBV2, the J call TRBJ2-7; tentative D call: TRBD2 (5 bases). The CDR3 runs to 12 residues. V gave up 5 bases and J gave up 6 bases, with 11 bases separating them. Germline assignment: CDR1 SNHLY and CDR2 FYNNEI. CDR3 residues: CASSQQRGEQYF. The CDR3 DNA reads TGTGCCAGCAGTCAGCAACGGGGCGAGCAGTACTTC.

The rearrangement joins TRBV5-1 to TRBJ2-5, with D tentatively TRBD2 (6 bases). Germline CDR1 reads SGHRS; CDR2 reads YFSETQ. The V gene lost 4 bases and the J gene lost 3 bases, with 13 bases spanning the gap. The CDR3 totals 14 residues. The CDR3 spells CASSPDGGEETQYF. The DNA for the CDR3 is TGCGCCAGCAGCCCGGACGGGGGAGAAGAGACCCAGTACTTC.

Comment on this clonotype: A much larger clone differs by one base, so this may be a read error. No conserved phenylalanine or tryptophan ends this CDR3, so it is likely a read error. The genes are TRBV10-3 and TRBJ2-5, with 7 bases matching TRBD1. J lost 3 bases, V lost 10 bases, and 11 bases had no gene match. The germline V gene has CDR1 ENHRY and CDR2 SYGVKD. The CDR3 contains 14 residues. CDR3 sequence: CASSLDRAEETQYL. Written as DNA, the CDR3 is TGTGCCAGTAGTCTTGACAGGGCCGAAGAGACCCAGTACCTC.